This T cell receptor beta chain originates from a study of T cell repertoires in ileal Crohn's disease. About the study: About half of patients got postoperative therapy: 11 thiopurines, around 19 anti-TNF.

Study-level findings and limits: All patients with clonality above 26.8% had endoscopic recurrence.

The assay was immunoSEQ multiplex PCR, and TCRdb's table has in-frame clones only and misses some. The sample records roughly 8,600 clones, about 82% being singletons. The germline V gene encodes CDR1 SNHLY and CDR2 FYNNEI. The length of the CDR3 is 14 residues. V was pared by 7 bases and J by 4 bases, with 9 bases of the junction left unmatched. Time point given: inflamed ileum from the surgical specimen. As concerns this clone: Its target is unknown.

The chain links TRBV2 to TRBJ1-1; TRBD1 agrees at 7 bases. This sequence was found in an adult with Crohn's disease. Specimen: ileal tissue. As DNA, the CDR3 is TGTGCCAGCACTCCCTTTCAGGGGGTCACTGAAGCTTTCTTT. Amino acid sequence: CASTPFQGVTEAFF.